A selection of T cell receptor beta chains follows, all from one sample in a study of cytomegalovirus exposure and HLA in healthy donors. Profiling relied on immunoSEQ multiplex PCR, and the TCRdb table lists in-frame clones only, not all of them. The profile covers roughly 170,000 clones, with 70% to 90% appearing a single time and roughly 0.69% taken by the ten largest. Sequencing was performed on PBMCs. Receptors were obtained from a woman between 18 and 30 years old in good health and CMV-seronegative. Both conserved end residues are part of each CDR3. For some rows the clone size is stated as once, few or many, or as a class when expanded; others skip it.

CDR3aa: CASSGDWMSSYNEQFF
v_gene: TRBV25-1
abundance: .

CDR3aa: CASRFGQGYGYTF
v_gene: TRBV27
abundance: .

CDR3aa: CASSRGTGNPLAFF
v_gene: TRBV7-9
abundance: .

CDR3aa: CATRTGSNTGELFF
v_gene: TRBV10-3
abundance: .

CDR3aa: CASSERLGQNNQPQHF
v_gene: TRBV6-1
abundance: .

CDR3aa: CASSRGQVLAKNIQYF
v_gene: TRBV6-6
abundance: .

CDR3aa: CASSQQVNYGYTF
v_gene: TRBV14
abundance: .

CDR3aa: CASSPTSGKYNEQFF
v_gene: TRBV18
abundance: few

CDR3aa: CASSEFRTTYEQYF
v_gene: TRBV2
abundance: .

CDR3aa: CASSQSPGGYTF
v_gene: TRBV23-1
abundance: few

CDR3aa: CASSLTAAPLLCYF
v_gene: TRBV27
abundance: once

CDR3aa: CASSWTGGDQPQHF
v_gene: TRBV5-1
abundance: .

CDR3aa: CASSTRQGKNQPQHF
v_gene: TRBV21-1
abundance: few

CDR3aa: CASSRGGGSYEQYF
v_gene: TRBV11-3
abundance: .

CDR3aa: CASSFTGTAYYGYTF
v_gene: TRBV28
abundance: .

CDR3aa: CASSSGEGGEQYF
v_gene: TRBV18
abundance: few

CDR3aa: CASSPFGTGGQRAGELFF
v_gene: TRBV7-3
abundance: .

CDR3aa: CASSPPDRGTEAFF
v_gene: TRBV5-1
abundance: .

CDR3aa: CASSPSGRLGTQYF
v_gene: TRBV11-3
abundance: .

CDR3aa: CASSFGEKLFF
v_gene: TRBV5-5
abundance: many

CDR3aa: CASSLQENTEAFF
v_gene: TRBV6-4
abundance: .

CDR3aa: CASSSIAGGVNEQFF
v_gene: TRBV5-4
abundance: .

CDR3aa: CASSQGNRVLYNEQFF
v_gene: TRBV14
abundance: .

CDR3aa: CAISESNGGQYF
v_gene: TRBV10-3
abundance: .

CDR3aa: CASSSPTGHGELFF
v_gene: TRBV7-9
abundance: .

CDR3aa: CASIRVLGLNQPQHF
v_gene: TRBV6-1
abundance: .

CDR3aa: CASSSQGLYGYTF
v_gene: TRBV4-1
abundance: .

CDR3aa: CASSLGWTSGSRAGELFF
v_gene: TRBV7-6
abundance: .

CDR3aa: CASSGQGGYGYTF
v_gene: TRBV9
abundance: .

CDR3aa: CASAQGTYNEQFF
v_gene: TRBV6-1
abundance: few

CDR3aa: CASSPGPTGRENIQYF
v_gene: TRBV2
abundance: .

CDR3aa: CASSRGLAVDTQYF
v_gene: TRBV5-6
abundance: .

CDR3aa: CASSQAAAAGGSYEQYF
v_gene: TRBV4-2
abundance: .

CDR3aa: CASRRTGLNEQFF
v_gene: TRBV27
abundance: .

CDR3aa: CAISAGGLTAANEKLFF
v_gene: TRBV10-3
abundance: .

CDR3aa: CASSLGQGLDEQYF
v_gene: TRBV5-5
abundance: few

CDR3aa: CASSFTVRAEAFF
v_gene: TRBV5-1
abundance: .

CDR3aa: CASGLTGGNTIYF
v_gene: TRBV27
abundance: .

CDR3aa: CTSTLEAERKGQHSNQPQHF
v_gene: TRBV1
abundance: .

CDR3aa: CASSPGQAWGGNTIYF
v_gene: TRBV27
abundance: .

CDR3aa: CASSLLAGTATEKLFF
v_gene: TRBV5-1
abundance: .

CDR3aa: CASSFLSSRIFGGPYEQFF
v_gene: TRBV27
abundance: .

CDR3aa: CASSSTGWGAETQYF
v_gene: TRBV5-1
abundance: .

CDR3aa: CASSLPRVAYNYGYTF
v_gene: TRBV5-6
abundance: .

CDR3aa: CAWSVAGRRAGELFF
v_gene: TRBV30
abundance: .

CDR3aa: CAWSQSTDTQYF
v_gene: TRBV30
abundance: .

CDR3aa: CASSLSGGFYEQYF
v_gene: TRBV6-5
abundance: .